This entry describes one TCR beta chain. Additional DNA sequences in this sample encode the identical CDR3. The entry originates in a study of blood T cell repertoires in COVID-19. At the level of the study: Acute and convalescent COVID-19 specimens originated in the United States, Italy and Spain. Sources were T cells, B-cell-depleted T cells, or PBMCs; the material itself was cDNA or gDNA.

Study processing details: Amplification with reference gene primers provided the estimates of nucleated cell counts. Method: immunoSEQ multiplex PCR; TCRdb's copy keeps in-frame clones and lacks some. That table gives V, J and clone size, and the DNA gave D and trimming. The sample consists of a few hundred thousand clones, 85% to 90% of them appearing once. The CDR3 sequence is 14 residues long. V shed 5 bases and J 4 bases; nucleotides not matched to a gene: 3. The germline V gene has CDR1 LGHDT and CDR2 YNNKEL (reference sequence). The TCR originated in a woman between 35 and 50 years old who had recovered from COVID-19. The source material was peripheral blood. This chain uses TRBV3-1 (or the pseudogene TRBV3-2) with TRBJ2-3; 10 bases are a match to TRBD2. The CDR3 reads CASSLLAGPDTQYF. In DNA form, the CDR3 reads TGTGCCAGCAGCTTACTAGCGGGACCAGATACGCAGTATTTT.